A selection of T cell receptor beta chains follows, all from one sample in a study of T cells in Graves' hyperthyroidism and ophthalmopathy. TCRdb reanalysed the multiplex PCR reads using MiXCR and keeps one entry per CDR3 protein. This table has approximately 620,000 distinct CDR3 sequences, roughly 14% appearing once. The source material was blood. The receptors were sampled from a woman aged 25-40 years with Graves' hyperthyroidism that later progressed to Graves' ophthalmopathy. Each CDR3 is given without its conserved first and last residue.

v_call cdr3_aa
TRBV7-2 ASSTPTSVALTADEQF
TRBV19 ASNLPGGVNTEAF
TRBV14 ASSQGKGRGTYNEQF
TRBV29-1 SGLDRGREQY
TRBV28 ASSLQGLAGFYNEQF
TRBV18 ASSPTGRTGEKLF
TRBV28 ASSMRYEQY
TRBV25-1 ASSALTGGHTEAF
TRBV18 ASSPQGYQPQH
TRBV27 ASSLKPGQGASYNSPLH
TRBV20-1 SALIAGGGDTQY
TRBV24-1 ATSAPEVAGGSEQF
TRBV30 AWSEGRGYNEQF
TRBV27 ASSFRGSLGTQY
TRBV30 AWSGLSGNEQF
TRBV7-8 ASSLELNYGYT